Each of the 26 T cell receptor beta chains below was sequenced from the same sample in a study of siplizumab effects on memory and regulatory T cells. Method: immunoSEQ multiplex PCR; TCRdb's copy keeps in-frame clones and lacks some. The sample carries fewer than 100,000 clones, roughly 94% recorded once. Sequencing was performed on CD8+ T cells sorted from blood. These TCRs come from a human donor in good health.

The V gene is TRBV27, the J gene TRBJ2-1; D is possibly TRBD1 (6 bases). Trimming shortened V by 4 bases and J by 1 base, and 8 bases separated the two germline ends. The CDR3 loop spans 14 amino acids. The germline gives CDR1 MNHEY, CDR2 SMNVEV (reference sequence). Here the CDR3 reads CASSYRASYNEQFF. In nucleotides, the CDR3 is TGTGCCAGCAGTTACAGGGCTTCCTACAATGAGCAGTTCTTC.

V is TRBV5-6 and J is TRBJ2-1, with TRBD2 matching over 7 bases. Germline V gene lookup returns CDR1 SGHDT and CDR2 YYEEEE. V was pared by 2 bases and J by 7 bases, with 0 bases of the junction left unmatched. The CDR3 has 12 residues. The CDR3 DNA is TGTGCCAGCAGCTTCGGGGGGAATGAGCAGTTCTTC. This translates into CASSFGGNEQFF.

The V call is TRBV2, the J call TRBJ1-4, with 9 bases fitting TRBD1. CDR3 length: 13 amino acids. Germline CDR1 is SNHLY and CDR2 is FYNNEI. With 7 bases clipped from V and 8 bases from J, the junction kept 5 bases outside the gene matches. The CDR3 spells CASIDRGKEKLFF. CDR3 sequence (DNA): TGTGCCAGCATCGACAGGGGGAAGGAAAAACTGTTTTTT.

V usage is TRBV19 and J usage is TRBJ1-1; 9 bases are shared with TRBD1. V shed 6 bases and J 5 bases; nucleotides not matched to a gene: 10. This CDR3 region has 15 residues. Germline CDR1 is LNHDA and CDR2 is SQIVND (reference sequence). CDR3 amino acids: CASRAKTGGWTEAFF. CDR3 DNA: TGTGCCAGTAGGGCGAAGACAGGGGGGTGGACTGAAGCTTTCTTT.

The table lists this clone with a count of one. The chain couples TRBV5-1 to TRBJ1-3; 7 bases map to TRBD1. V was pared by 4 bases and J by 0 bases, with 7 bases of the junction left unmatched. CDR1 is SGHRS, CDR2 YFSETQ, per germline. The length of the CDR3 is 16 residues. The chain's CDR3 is CASSRGQPSSGNTIYF. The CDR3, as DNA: TGCGCCAGCAGCAGGGGACAGCCCTCCTCTGGAAACACCATATATTTT. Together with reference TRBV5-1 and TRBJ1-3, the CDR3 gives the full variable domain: KAGVTQTPRYLIKTRGQQVTLSCSPISGHRSVSWYQQTPGQGLQFLFEYFSETQRNKGNFPGRFSGRQFSNSRSEMNVSTLELGDSALYLCASSRGQPSSGNTIYFGEGSWLTVV.

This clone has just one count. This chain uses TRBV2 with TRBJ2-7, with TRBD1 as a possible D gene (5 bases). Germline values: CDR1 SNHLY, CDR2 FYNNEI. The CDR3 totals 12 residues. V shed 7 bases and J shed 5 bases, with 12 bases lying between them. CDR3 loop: CASTRERNEQYF. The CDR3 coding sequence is TGTGCCAGCACCAGGGAACGGAACGAGCAGTACTTC.

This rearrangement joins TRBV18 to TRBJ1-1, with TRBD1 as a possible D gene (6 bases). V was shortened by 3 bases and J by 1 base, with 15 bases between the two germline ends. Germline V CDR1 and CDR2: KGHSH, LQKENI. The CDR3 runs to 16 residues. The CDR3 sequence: CASSPLKQGQNTEAFF. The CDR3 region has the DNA TGTGCCAGCTCACCTTTAAAACAGGGACAGAACACTGAAGCTTTCTTT.

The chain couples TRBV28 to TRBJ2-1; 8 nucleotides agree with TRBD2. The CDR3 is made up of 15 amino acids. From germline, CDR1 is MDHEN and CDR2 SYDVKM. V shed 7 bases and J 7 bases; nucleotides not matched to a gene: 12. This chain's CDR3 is CASTPSAGASNEQFF. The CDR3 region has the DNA TGTGCCAGCACCCCCTCAGCGGGAGCATCTAATGAGCAGTTCTTC.

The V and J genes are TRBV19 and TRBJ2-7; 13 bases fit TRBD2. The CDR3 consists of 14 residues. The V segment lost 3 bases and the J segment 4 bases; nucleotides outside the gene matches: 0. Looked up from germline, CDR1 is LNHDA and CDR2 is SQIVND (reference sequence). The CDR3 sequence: CASSMGLAGYEQYF. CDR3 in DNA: TGTGCCAGTAGTATGGGACTAGCGGGGTACGAGCAGTACTTC.

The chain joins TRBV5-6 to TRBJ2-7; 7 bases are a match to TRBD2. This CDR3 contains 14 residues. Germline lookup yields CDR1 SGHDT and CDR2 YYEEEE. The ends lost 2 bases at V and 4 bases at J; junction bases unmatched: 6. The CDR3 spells CASSFASGLYEQYF. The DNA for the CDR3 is TGTGCCAGCAGCTTCGCTAGCGGACTGTACGAGCAGTACTTC. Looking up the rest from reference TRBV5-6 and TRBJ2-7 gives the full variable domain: DAGVTQSPTHLIKTRGQQVTLRCSPKSGHDTVSWYQQALGQGPQFIFQYYEEEERQRGNFPDRFSGHQFPNYSSELNVNALLLGDSALYLCASSFASGLYEQYFGPGTRLTVT.

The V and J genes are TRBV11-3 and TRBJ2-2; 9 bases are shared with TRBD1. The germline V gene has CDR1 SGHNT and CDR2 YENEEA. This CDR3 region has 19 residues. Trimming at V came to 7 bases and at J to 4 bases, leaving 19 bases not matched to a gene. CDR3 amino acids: CASIHSSVWTGESTGELFF. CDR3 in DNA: TGTGCCAGCATCCATTCTTCGGTATGGACAGGGGAGAGCACCGGGGAGCTGTTTTTT.

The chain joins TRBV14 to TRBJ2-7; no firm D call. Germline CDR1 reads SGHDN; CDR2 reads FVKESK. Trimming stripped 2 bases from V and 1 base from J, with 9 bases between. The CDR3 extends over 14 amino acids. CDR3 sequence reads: CASSQLTESYEQYF. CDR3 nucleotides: TGTGCCAGCAGCCAATTGACGGAATCCTACGAGCAGTACTTC. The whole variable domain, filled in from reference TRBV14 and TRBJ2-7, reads EAGVTQFPSHSVIEKGQTVTLRCDPISGHDNLYWYRRVMGKEIKFLLHFVKESKQDESGMPNNRFLAERTGGTYSTLKVQPAELEDSGVYFCASSQLTESYEQYFGPGTRLTVT.

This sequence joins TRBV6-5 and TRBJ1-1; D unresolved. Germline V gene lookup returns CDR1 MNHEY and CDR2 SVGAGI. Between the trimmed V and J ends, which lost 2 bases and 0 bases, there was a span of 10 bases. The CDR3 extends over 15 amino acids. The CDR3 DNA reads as TGTGCCAGCAGTTACGAAGCGGGAATGAACACTGAAGCTTTCTTT. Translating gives CASSYEAGMNTEAFF.

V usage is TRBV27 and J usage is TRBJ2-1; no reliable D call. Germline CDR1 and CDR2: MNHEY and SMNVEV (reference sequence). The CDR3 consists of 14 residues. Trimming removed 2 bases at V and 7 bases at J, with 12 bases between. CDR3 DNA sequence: TGTGCCAGCAGTTTAGGGCTAACCCAAAATGAGCAGTTCTTC. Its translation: CASSLGLTQNEQFF.

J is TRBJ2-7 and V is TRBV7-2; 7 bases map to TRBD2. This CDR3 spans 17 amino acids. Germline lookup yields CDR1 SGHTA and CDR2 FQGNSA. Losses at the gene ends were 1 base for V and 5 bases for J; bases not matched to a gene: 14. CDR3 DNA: TGTGCCAGCAGCTTAGATTGGCGGGAGAGAGGGGTCCACGAGCAGTACTTC. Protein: CASSLDWRERGVHEQYF. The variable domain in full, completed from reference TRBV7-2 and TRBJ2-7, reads GAGVSQSPSNKVTEKGKDVELRCDPISGHTALYWYRQSLGQGLEFLIYFQGNSAPDKSGLPSDRFSAERTGGSVSTLTIQRTQQEDSAVYLCASSLDWRERGVHEQYFGPGTRLTVT.

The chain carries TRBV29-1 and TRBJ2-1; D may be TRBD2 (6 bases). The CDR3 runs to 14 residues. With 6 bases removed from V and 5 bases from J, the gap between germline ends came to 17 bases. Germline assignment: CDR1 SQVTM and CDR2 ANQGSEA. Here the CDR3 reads CSVNLGGLDNEQFF. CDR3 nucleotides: TGCAGCGTCAACCTTGGGGGACTCGACAATGAGCAGTTCTTC.

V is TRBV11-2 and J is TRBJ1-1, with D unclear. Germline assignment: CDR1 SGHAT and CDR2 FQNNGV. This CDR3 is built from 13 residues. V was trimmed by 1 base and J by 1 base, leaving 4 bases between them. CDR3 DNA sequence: TGTGCCAGCAGCTTAGTATGGAACACTGAAGCTTTCTTT. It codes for CASSLVWNTEAFF. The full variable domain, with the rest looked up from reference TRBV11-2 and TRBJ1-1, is EAGVAQSPRYKIIEKRQSVAFWCNPISGHATLYWYQQILGQGPKLLIQFQNNGVVDDSQLPKDRFSAERLKGVDSTLKIQPAKLEDSAVYLCASSLVWNTEAFFGQGTRLTVV.

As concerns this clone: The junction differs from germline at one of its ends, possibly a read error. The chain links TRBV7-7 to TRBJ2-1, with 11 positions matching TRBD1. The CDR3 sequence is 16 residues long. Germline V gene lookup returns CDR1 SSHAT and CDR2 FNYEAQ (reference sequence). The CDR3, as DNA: TGTGCTAGCAGCGTCAATCTAGGACAGGGGGCAGGGGAGCAGTTCTTC. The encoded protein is CASSVNLGQGAGEQFF.

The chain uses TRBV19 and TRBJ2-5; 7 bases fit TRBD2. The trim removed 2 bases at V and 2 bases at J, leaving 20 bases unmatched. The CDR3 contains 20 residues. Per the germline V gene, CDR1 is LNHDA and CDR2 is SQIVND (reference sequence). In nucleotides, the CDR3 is TGTGCCAGTAGTATATTTTTCGGGGAGACTAGCAGCGCGCTACAAGAGACCCAGTACTTC. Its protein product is CASSIFFGETSSALQETQYF.

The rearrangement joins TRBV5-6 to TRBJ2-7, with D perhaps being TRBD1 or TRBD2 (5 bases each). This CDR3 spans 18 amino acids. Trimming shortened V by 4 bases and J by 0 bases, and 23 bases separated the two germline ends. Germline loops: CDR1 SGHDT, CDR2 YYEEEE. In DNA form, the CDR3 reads TGTGCCAGCAGCACCTCCGGGACGACCGCAACCCGCTCCTACGAGCAGTACTTC. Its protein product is CASSTSGTTATRSYEQYF.

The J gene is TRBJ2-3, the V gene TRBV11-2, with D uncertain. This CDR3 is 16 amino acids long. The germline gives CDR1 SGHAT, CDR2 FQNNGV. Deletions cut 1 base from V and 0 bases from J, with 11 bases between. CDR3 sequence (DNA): TGTGCCAGCAGCTTAGGACGAACCGCTAGCACAGATACGCAGTATTTT. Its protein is CASSLGRTASTDTQYF.

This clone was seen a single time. CDR3 DNA sequence: TGCAGCGTTGTAGGTCGGAGCACCGGGGAGCTGTTTTTT. Its protein product is CSVVGRSTGELFF. V gene TRBV29-1 combines with J gene TRBJ2-2; D unclear. CDR3 length: 13 residues. Germline V gene sequence: CDR1 SQVTM, CDR2 ANQGSEA. The V and J ends lost 4 bases and 4 bases respectively, with 10 bases between them.

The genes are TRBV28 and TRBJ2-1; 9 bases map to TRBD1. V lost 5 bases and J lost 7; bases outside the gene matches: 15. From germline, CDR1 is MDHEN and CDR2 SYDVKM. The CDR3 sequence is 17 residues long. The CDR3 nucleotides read TGTGCCAGCAGTCTCATCCCCCGGGACAGGGATTCGAATGAGCAGTTCTTC. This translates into CASSLIPRDRDSNEQFF.

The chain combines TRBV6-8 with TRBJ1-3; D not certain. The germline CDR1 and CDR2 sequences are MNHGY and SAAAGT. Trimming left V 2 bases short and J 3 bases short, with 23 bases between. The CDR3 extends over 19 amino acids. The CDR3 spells CASSYPFHGPDVYGNTIYF. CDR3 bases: TGTGCCAGCAGTTACCCTTTCCACGGCCCGGACGTATATGGAAACACCATATATTTT.

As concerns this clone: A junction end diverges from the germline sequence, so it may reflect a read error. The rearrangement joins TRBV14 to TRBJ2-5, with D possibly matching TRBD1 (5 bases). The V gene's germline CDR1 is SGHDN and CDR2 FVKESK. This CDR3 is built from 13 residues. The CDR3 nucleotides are TGTGCCAGCAGGCAAGCAGGGTACGAGACCCAGTACTTC. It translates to CASRQAGYETQYF.

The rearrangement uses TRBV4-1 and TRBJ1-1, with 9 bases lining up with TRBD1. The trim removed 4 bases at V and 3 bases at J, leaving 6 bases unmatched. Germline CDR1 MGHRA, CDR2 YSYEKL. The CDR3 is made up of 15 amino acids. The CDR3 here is CASSPFGQGYTEAFF. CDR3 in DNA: TGCGCCAGCAGCCCTTTCGGACAGGGGTACACTGAAGCTTTCTTT.